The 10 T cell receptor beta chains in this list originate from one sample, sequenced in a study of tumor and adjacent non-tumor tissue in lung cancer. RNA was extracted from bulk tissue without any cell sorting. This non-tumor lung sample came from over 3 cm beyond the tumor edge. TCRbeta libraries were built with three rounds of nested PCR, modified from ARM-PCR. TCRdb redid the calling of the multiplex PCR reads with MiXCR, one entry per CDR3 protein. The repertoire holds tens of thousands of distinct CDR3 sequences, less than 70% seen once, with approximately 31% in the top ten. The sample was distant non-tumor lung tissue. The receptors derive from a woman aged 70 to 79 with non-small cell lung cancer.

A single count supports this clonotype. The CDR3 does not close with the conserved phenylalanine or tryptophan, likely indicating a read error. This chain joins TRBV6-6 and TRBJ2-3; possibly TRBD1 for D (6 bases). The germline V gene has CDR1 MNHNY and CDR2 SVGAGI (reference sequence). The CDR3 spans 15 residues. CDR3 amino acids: CASTLQGSGTDTQYL. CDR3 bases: TGTGCCAGCACCCTACAGGGTAGTGGTACAGATACTCAGTATTTA.

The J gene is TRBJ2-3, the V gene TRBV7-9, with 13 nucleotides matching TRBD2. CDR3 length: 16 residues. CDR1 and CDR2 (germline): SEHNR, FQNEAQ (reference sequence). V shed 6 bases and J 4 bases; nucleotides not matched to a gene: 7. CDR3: CASRRTSGSVADTQYF. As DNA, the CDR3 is TGTGCCAGCAGACGGACTAGCGGGAGTGTAGCAGATACGCAGTATTTT.

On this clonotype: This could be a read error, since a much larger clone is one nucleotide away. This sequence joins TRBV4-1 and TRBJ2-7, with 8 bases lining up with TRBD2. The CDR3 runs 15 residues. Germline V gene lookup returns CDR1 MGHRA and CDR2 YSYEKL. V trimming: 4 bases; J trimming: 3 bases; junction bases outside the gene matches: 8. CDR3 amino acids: CASSLELAVYYEQYF. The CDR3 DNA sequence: TGCGCCAGCAGCCTAGAACTAGCGGTATACTACGAGCAGTACTTC.

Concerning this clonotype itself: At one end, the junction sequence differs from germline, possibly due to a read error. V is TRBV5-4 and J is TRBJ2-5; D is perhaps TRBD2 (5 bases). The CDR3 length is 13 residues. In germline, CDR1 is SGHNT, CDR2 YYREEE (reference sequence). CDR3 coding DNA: TGTGCCAACAGCGTGACCAGCGGAGAGACCCAGTACTTC. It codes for CANSVTSGETQYF.

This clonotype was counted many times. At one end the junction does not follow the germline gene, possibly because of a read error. CDR3 sequence reads: CASSHSFWTSGSSGELFF. In DNA form, the CDR3 reads TGTGCCAGCAGTCACTCTTTTTGGACTAGCGGGAGCTCCGGGGAGCTGTTTTTT. V gene TRBV6-5 combines with J gene TRBJ2-2; 13 bases match TRBD2. Germline V gene sequence: CDR1 MNHEY, CDR2 SVGAGI. This CDR3 contains 18 residues.

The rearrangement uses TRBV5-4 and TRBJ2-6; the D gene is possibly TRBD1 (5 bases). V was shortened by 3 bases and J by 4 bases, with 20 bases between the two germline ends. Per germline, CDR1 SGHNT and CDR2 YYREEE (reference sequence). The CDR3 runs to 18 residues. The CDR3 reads CASSSGRAGYVGANVLTF. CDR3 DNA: TGTGCCAGCAGCTCTGGTAGGGCAGGGTATGTGGGGGCCAACGTCCTGACTTTC.

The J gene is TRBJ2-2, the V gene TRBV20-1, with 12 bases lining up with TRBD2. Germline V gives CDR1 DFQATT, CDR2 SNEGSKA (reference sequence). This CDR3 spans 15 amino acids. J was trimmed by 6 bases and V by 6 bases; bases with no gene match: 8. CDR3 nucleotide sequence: TGCAGTGCAAGGACTAGCGGGAAGATTGCCGGGGAGCTGTTTTTT. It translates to CSARTSGKIAGELFF.

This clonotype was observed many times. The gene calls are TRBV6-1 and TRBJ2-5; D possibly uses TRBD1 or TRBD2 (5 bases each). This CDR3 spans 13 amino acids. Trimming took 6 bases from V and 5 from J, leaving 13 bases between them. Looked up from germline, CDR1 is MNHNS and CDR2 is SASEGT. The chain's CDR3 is CASSHGDVETQYF. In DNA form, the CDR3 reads TGTGCCAGCAGCCACGGGGACGTGGAGACCCAGTACTTC.

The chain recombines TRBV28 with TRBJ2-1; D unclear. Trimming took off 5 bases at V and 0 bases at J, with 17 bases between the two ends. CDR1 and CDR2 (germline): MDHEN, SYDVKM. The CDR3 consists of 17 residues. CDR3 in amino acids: CASSPRRLGPSYNEQFF. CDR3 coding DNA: TGTGCCAGCAGTCCCCGTCGGTTAGGGCCCTCCTACAATGAGCAGTTCTTC.

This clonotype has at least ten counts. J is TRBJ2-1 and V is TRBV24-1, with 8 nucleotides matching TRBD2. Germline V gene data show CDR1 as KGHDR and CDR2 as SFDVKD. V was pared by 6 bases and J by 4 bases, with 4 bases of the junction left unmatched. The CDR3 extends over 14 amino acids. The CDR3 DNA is TGTGCCACCAGTACTAGCGGTAGATACAATGAGCAGTTCTTC. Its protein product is CATSTSGRYNEQFF.